Listed below are T cell receptor beta chains from one sample, sequenced in a study of blood T cell repertoires in COVID-19. TCRdb's table, derived via immunoSEQ multiplex PCR, lists solely in-frame clones and lacks some. Of 150,000 or so clones listed, around 84% are singletons. The source material was peripheral blood. The receptors derive from a human donor with acute or convalescent COVID-19. The donor label of this sample is uncertain. CDR3s include the opening cysteine and the closing phenylalanine or tryptophan. A D gene is named only where the DNA matches it firmly. Only part of the rows carry a size: once, few, many, or a class if the clone is expanded.

v_gene	d_gene	j_gene	abundance	CDR3nt	CDR3aa
TRBV4-2	NA	TRBJ1-4	NA	TGTGCCAGCAGCCAAATGGGACAAGGAGTCGAAAAACTGTTTTTT	CASSQMGQGVEKLFF
TRBV5-1	NA	TRBJ2-3	NA	TGCGCCAGCAGCCAGAAAACAGGGTGGAGCACAGATACGCAGTATTTT	CASSQKTGWSTDTQYF
TRBV5-1	TRBD1	TRBJ2-5	once	TGCGCCAGCAACAACAGGGGATCCGAGACCCAGTACTTC	CASNNRGSETQYF
TRBV11-2	NA	TRBJ2-7	NA	TGTGCCAGCAGCTTAGGGGACTCCGGGACCTACGAGCAGTACTTC	CASSLGDSGTYEQYF
TRBV6-6	NA	TRBJ2-7	NA	TGTGCCAGCAGTTCGCAAACAGGGCCCAGGGGAGAGCAGTACTTC	CASSSQTGPRGEQYF
TRBV2	TRBD1	TRBJ2-7	few	TGTGCCAGCAGTGAAGAGGGGACAGGTATCTACGAGCAGTACTTC	CASSEEGTGIYEQYF
TRBV5-1	TRBD1	TRBJ1-1	many	TGCGCCAGCAGCTGGGGGACAGGGGGCACTGAAGCTTTCTTT	CASSWGTGGTEAFF
TRBV4-2	NA	TRBJ1-5	NA	TGTGCCAGCAGCCAAGATGCGGGGGGCCGCCAGCCCCAGCATTTT	CASSQDAGGRQPQHF
TRBV18	TRBD1	TRBJ1-4	NA	TGTGCCAGCTCACCTGGGACAGGGGGAAATGAAAAACTGTTTTTT	CASSPGTGGNEKLFF
TRBV9	NA	TRBJ2-7	NA	TGTGCCAGCAGCGTAGAACGGACTGCGAACTACGAGCAGTACTTC	CASSVERTANYEQYF
TRBV18	NA	TRBJ1-4	NA	TGTGCCAGCTCACGCGTGCGGGGGACTAATGAAAAACTGTTTTTT	CASSRVRGTNEKLFF
TRBV15	TRBD2	TRBJ2-1	NA	TGTGCCACCAGCAGCGAGCGGGGAAATGAGCAGTTCTTC	CATSSERGNEQFF
TRBV15	NA	TRBJ2-1	NA	TGTGCCACCAGCAGGGGTGAGGGGAGGTATGAGCAGTTCTTC	CATSRGEGRYEQFF
TRBV7-2	NA	TRBJ1-2	NA	TGTGCCAGCAGCGCAACAGGGCTCTACGGCTACACCTTC	CASSATGLYGYTF
TRBV5-4	NA	TRBJ2-2	NA	TGTGCCAGCAGCTCCGGACAGAACACCGGGGAGCTGTTTTTT	CASSSGQNTGELFF
TRBV2	NA	TRBJ1-4	NA	TGTGCCAGCATTACAGGGACCGCGGAACTGTTTTTT	CASITGTAELFF
TRBV18	TRBD1	TRBJ1-6	once	TGTGCCAGCTCACCAAGGGACAGGGAAAATTCACCCCTCCACTTT	CASSPRDRENSPLHF
TRBV7-8	NA	TRBJ1-5	NA	TGTGCCAGCAGCCCACCCCGCAGGGAAGGCAATCAGCCCCAGCATTTT	CASSPPRREGNQPQHF
TRBV5-1	TRBD1	TRBJ1-1	NA	TGCGCCAGCAGCTCCGCGGACAGGGGAGGCACTGAAGCTTTCTTT	CASSSADRGGTEAFF
TRBV18	NA	TRBJ1-5	NA	TGTGCCAGCTCACCACCCGGTCAGCCCCAGCATTTT	CASSPPGQPQHF
TRBV7-2	NA	TRBJ2-7	NA	TGTGCCAGCAGCCAAACTGCAGGTACCTCCTACGAGCAGTACTTC	CASSQTAGTSYEQYF
TRBV11-3	TRBD1	TRBJ1-1	NA	TGTGCCAGCAGCTTAGAAGGGGGCGGCACTGAAGCTTTCTTT	CASSLEGGGTEAFF
TRBV7-9	TRBD1	TRBJ1-1	NA	TGTGCCAGCAGCGCCCAGGGGGCCGCTGACACTGAAGCTTTCTTT	CASSAQGAADTEAFF
TRBV27	NA	TRBJ1-1	NA	TGTGCCAGCCGGCGGGGGGCTAGTGGAAACACTGAAGCTTTCTTT	CASRRGASGNTEAFF
TRBV19	TRBD1	TRBJ2-7	NA	TGTGCCAGTAGTATCTTAGGACAGGCCTACGAGCAGTACTTC	CASSILGQAYEQYF
TRBV15	NA	TRBJ1-5	few	TGTGCCACCAGCGGCCAGACACGCAATCAGCCCCAGCATTTT	CATSGQTRNQPQHF
TRBV27	TRBD1	TRBJ2-7	NA	TGTGCCAGCAGTTTCCCAGGGGGCAACGAGCAGTACTTC	CASSFPGGNEQYF
TRBV4-2	NA	TRBJ1-4	few	TGTGCCAGCAGCCAAGACCACAGAGGGAATGAAAAACTGTTTTTT	CASSQDHRGNEKLFF
TRBV6-5	NA	TRBJ1-2	NA	TGTGCCAGCAGTCCAGAACCCTCACCAGGGGGCTACACCTTC	CASSPEPSPGGYTF
TRBV11-2	TRBD1	TRBJ2-7	NA	TGTGCCAGCAGCTTAGCCGGGACAGGTCCCTACGAGCAGTACTTC	CASSLAGTGPYEQYF
TRBV2	NA	TRBJ1-1	few	TGTGCCAGCTGGACAGCAGAGAACACTGAAGCTTTCTTT	CASWTAENTEAFF
TRBV5-1	NA	TRBJ2-6	NA	TGCGCCAGCAGCTTCCTCTCTGGGGCCAACGTCCTGACTTTC	CASSFLSGANVLTF
TRBV2	NA	TRBJ1-4	NA	TGTGCCAGCAGTCCGGGAGGGGAAAAACTGTTTTTT	CASSPGGEKLFF
TRBV30	NA	TRBJ2-5	NA	TGTGCCTGGAGTGGCGGGGGGGCCAGGGGGCGAGAGACCCAGTACTTC	CAWSGGGARGRETQYF
TRBV4-2	TRBD2	TRBJ2-3	NA	TGTGCCAGCAGCCAAGATCTTGGAGGTAGCGGGGCCCCGAGCACAGATACGCAGTATTTT	CASSQDLGGSGAPSTDTQYF